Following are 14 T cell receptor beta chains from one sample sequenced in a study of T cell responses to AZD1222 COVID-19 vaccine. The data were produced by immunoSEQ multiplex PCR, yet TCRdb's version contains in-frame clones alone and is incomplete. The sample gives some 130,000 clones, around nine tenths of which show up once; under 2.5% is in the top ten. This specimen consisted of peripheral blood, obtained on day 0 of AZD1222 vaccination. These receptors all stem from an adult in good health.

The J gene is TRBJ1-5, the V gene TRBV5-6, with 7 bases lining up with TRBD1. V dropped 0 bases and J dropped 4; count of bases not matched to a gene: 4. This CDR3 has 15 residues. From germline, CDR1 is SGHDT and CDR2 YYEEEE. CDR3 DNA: TGTGCCAGCAGCTTGGCGGACAGGACAAATCAGCCCCAGCATTTT. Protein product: CASSLADRTNQPQHF.

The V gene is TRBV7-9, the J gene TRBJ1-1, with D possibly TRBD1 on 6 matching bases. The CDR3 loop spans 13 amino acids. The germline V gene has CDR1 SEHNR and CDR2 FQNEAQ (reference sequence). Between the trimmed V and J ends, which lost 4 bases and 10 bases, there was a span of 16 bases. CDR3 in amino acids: CASSSGKGVGAFF. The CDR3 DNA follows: TGTGCCAGCAGCTCCGGGAAGGGGGTCGGAGCTTTCTTT.

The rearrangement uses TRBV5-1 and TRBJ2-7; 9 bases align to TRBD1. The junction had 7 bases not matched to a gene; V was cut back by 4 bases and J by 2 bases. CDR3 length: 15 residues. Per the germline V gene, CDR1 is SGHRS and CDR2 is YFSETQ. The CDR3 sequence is CASSGGTGPTYEQYF. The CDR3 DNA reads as TGCGCCAGCAGCGGGGGGACAGGGCCTACCTACGAGCAGTACTTC.

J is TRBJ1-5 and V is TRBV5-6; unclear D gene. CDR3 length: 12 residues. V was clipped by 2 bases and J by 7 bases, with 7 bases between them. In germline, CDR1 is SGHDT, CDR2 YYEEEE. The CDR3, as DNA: TGTGCCAGCAGCTTCTTTAACCAGCCCCAGCATTTT. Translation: CASSFFNQPQHF.

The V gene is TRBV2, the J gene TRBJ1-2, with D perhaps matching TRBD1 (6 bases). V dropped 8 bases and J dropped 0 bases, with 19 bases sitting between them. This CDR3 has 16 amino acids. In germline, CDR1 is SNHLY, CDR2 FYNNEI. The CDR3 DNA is TGTGCCAGCGTAGGACAGCAAACCCGGTCTAACTATGGCTACACCTTC. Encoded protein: CASVGQQTRSNYGYTF.

The CDR3: CASSFQGLAYGYTF. DNA for the CDR3: TGTGCCAGCAGTTTCCAGGGCCTGGCCTATGGCTACACCTTC. V is TRBV27 and J is TRBJ1-2; maybe TRBD1 (5 bases). Germline CDR1 reads MNHEY; CDR2 reads SMNVEV (reference sequence). The CDR3 extends over 14 amino acids. The germline V and J ends were trimmed by 3 bases and 4 bases, with 12 bases remaining between them.

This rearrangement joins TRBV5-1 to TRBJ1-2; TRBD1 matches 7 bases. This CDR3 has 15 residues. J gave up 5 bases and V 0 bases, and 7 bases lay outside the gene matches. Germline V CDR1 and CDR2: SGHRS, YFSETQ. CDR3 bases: TGCGCCAGCAGCTTGGAAGGGGGCGGGGGGTATGGCTACACCTTC. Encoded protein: CASSLEGGGGYGYTF.

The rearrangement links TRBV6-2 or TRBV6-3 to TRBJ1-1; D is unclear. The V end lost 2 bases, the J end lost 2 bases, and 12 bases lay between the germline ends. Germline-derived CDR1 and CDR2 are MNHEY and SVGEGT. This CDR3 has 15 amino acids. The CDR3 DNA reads TGTGCCAGCAGTTACCCAACTCGGGTCAACACTGAAGCTTTCTTT. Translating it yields CASSYPTRVNTEAFF.

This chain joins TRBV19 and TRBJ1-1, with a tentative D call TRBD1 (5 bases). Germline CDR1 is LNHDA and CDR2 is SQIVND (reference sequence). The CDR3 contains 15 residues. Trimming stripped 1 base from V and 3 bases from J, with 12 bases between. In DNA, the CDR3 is TGTGCCAGTAGTATAGGCTTGGGGGGGTACACTGAAGCTTTCTTT. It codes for CASSIGLGGYTEAFF. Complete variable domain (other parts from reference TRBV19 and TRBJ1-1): DGGITQSPKYLFRKEGQNVTLSCEQNLNHDAMYWYRQDPGQGLRLIYYSQIVNDFQKGDIAEGYSVSREKKESFPLTVTSAQKNPTAFYLCASSIGLGGYTEAFFGQGTRLTVV.

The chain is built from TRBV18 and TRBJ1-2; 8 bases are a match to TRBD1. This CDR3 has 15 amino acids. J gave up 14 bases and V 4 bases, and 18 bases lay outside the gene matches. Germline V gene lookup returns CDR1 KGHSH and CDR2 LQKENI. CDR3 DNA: TGTGCCAGCTCACGGGAAAACCGACAGGGGAAGATCGTTACCTTC. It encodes CASSRENRQGKIVTF.

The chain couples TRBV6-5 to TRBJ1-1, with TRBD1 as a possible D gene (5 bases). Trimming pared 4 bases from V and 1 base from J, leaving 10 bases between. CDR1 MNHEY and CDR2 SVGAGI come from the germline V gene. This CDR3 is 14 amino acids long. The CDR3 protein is CASSWVGRNTEAFF. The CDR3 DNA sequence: TGTGCCAGCAGTTGGGTGGGGCGGAACACTGAAGCTTTCTTT.

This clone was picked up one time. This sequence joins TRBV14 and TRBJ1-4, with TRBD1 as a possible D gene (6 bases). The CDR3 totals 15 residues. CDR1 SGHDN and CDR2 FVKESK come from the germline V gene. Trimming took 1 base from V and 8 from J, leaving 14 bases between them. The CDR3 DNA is TGTGCCAGCAGCCAAGTAACAGGGAGGAACGAAAAACTGTTTTTT. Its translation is CASSQVTGRNEKLFF. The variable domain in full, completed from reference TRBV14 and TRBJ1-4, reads EAGVTQFPSHSVIEKGQTVTLRCDPISGHDNLYWYRRVMGKEIKFLLHFVKESKQDESGMPNNRFLAERTGGTYSTLKVQPAELEDSGVYFCASSQVTGRNEKLFFGSGTQLSVL.

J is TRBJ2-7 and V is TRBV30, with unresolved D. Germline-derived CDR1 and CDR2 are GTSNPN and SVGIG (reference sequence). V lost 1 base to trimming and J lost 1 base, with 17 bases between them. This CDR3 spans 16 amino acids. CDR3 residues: CAWSAEPPTVSYEQYF. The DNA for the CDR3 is TGTGCCTGGAGTGCAGAACCGCCGACGGTATCCTACGAGCAGTACTTC.

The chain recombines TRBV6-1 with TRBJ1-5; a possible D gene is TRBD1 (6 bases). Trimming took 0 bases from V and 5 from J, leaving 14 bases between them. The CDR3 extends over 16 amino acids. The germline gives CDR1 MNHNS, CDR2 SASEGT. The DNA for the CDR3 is TGTGCCAGCAGTGAAGCGCGGGGGGGGCCGCATCAGCCCCAGCATTTT. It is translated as CASSEARGGPHQPQHF.